The clone carrying this T cell receptor (beta chain) was detected only a few times. This entry comes from a study of T cell responses to AZD1222 COVID-19 vaccine. The germline V gene encodes CDR1 ENHRY and CDR2 SYGVKD. The V and J ends lost 4 bases and 1 base respectively, with 10 bases between them. This CDR3 is 14 amino acids long. The method was immunoSEQ multiplex PCR; TCRdb's version includes in-frame clones alone and lacks a portion of them. Here the sample spans more than 95,000 clones, 85% to 90% being singletons. This chain links TRBV10-3 with TRBJ2-5; the D gene is possibly TRBD2 (5 bases). Sequencing used peripheral blood, obtained on day 0 of AZD1222 vaccination. The TCR originated in an adult in good health. The CDR3 loop reads CAISGTGFQETQYF. Written as DNA, the CDR3 is TGTGCCATCAGTGGAACGGGATTCCAAGAGACCCAGTACTTC.